These 10 T cell receptor beta chains originate from one sample sequenced in a study of shared T cell receptors in the human thymus. The method was immunoSEQ multiplex PCR; TCRdb's version includes in-frame clones alone and lacks a portion of them. The table records hundreds of thousands of clones, roughly 86% of them present only once. These records were also assigned to another study, of human thymus T cells.

The source material was thymocytes. These TCRs come from a boy under three years old with a congenital heart defect.

The chain employs TRBV5-4 and TRBJ2-3, with TRBD2 matching 7 bases. The CDR3 has 17 residues. V trimming: 2 bases; J trimming: 1 base; junction bases outside the gene matches: 10. The V gene's germline CDR1 is SGHNT and CDR2 YYREEE (reference sequence). The chain's CDR3 is CASSLEMAGEGTDTQYF. DNA of the CDR3: TGTGCCAGCAGCTTAGAAATGGCGGGGGAGGGCACAGATACGCAGTATTTT.

This clone was seen a few times. Other DNA sequences in the same sample also yield this CDR3. The rearrangement joins TRBV28 to TRBJ2-7; TRBD1 matches 7 bases. The CDR3 spans 13 residues. In germline, CDR1 is MDHEN, CDR2 SYDVKM. Trimming cost V 9 bases and J 6 bases; bases outside gene matches: 11. The CDR3 nucleotides read TGTGCCAGTCACCCGGGACAGCTCTTCGAGCAGTACTTC. Translation: CASHPGQLFEQYF.

This chain connects TRBV27 to TRBJ1-5; no definite D call. V dropped 0 bases and J dropped 7 bases, with 10 bases sitting between them. Germline loops: CDR1 MNHEY, CDR2 SMNVEV (reference sequence). The CDR3 sequence is 14 residues long. CDR3 amino acids: CASSLSVTRQPQHF. CDR3 nucleotide sequence: TGTGCCAGCAGTTTATCGGTCACGAGGCAGCCCCAGCATTTT.

CDR3 coding DNA: TGTGCCAGCAGCCCTAGCGGGACATCTTACAATGAGCAGTTCTTC. Translated: CASSPSGTSYNEQFF. This chain joins TRBV7-9 and TRBJ2-1; 9 bases are a match to TRBD2. Per germline, CDR1 SEHNR and CDR2 FQNEAQ (reference sequence). The V and J ends lost 5 bases and 4 bases, in that order; junction bases with no gene match: 6. The CDR3 is 15 amino acids.

The chain uses TRBV15 and TRBJ2-3; 7 bases fit TRBD2. With V trimmed by 4 bases and J by 2 bases, 9 bases remained unmatched. This CDR3 region has 16 residues. CDR1 and CDR2 (germline): LNHNV, YYDKDF (reference sequence). CDR3 in amino acids: CATSMRRGEVTDTQYF. The CDR3 DNA reads TGTGCCACCAGCATGAGACGGGGGGAGGTCACAGATACGCAGTATTTT.

The rearrangement links TRBV2 to TRBJ2-5, with D perhaps TRBD1 (5 bases). Germline CDR1 SNHLY, CDR2 FYNNEI. V lost 5 bases and J 4 bases, leaving 20 bases between the germline ends. The CDR3 has 16 amino acids. In nucleotides, the CDR3 is TGTGCCAGCAGTCCCAAGGACACGATTTTAAGAGAGACCCAGTACTTC. The encoded protein is CASSPKDTILRETQYF.

The genes are TRBV19 and TRBJ2-7; 9 bases map to TRBD1. The CDR3 covers 16 residues. J gave up 2 bases and V 2 bases, and 7 bases lay outside the gene matches. CDR1 LNHDA and CDR2 SQIVND come from the germline V gene (reference sequence). The CDR3 loop is CASSIKVGQGTYEQYF. CDR3 DNA: TGTGCCAGTAGTATAAAAGTCGGACAGGGGACCTACGAGCAGTACTTC.

V usage is TRBV13 and J usage is TRBJ2-1, with 11 bases lining up with TRBD2. The CDR3 is 18 amino acids. The V gene's germline CDR1 is PRHDT and CDR2 FYEKMQ (reference sequence). The V and J ends lost 0 bases and 6 bases, in that order; junction bases with no gene match: 10. The CDR3 loop reads CASSLGPVLGTSGNEQFF. CDR3 DNA: TGTGCCAGCAGCTTAGGCCCAGTTCTGGGGACTAGCGGCAATGAGCAGTTCTTC.

The chain employs TRBV28 and TRBJ2-2; 9 bases match TRBD2. Germline V gives CDR1 MDHEN, CDR2 SYDVKM. CDR3 length: 15 residues. J was trimmed by 6 bases and V by 6 bases; bases with no gene match: 8. CDR3 residues: CASRGAGGSPGELFF. The CDR3 bases are TGTGCCAGCAGGGGGGCGGGAGGGTCTCCCGGGGAGCTGTTTTTT.

The chain uses TRBV27 and TRBJ1-1; 7 nucleotides line up with TRBD1. Germline lookup yields CDR1 MNHEY and CDR2 SMNVEV (reference sequence). The CDR3 is 17 residues long. V was pared by 5 bases and J by 2 bases, with 14 bases of the junction left unmatched. DNA for the CDR3: TGTGCCAGCAGTCACCGGGACAGACAAAACCTAAACACTGAAGCTTTCTTT. It translates to CASSHRDRQNLNTEAFF.